This TCR beta chain was obtained from a study of shared clonotypes between healthy human individuals. The study's findings and limits: Despite large depth, sorted-subset datasets appeared incompletely sequenced.

About this clone: Its target is unknown. Other DNA sequences in the same sample also yield this CDR3.

TCRdb's copy holds only in-frame clones and misses some; the assay was immunoSEQ multiplex PCR. This table has around 2,000,000 clones, 85% to 95% appearing once. The length of the CDR3 is 15 residues. Germline values: CDR1 SEHNR, CDR2 FQNEAQ (reference sequence). Between the trimmed V and J ends, which lost 2 bases and 0 bases, there was a span of 9 bases. V gene TRBV7-9 combines with J gene TRBJ2-3, with D unresolved. Sequencing was done on a sample of naive CD4+ T cells sorted from blood. The subset was: CD45RA+ positively selected. The clonotype originates from a man aged 18 to 30 in good health. The CDR3 bases are TGTGCCAGCAGCTTACTGGCAACTAGCACAGATACGCAGTATTTT. Its translation: CASSLLATSTDTQYF.